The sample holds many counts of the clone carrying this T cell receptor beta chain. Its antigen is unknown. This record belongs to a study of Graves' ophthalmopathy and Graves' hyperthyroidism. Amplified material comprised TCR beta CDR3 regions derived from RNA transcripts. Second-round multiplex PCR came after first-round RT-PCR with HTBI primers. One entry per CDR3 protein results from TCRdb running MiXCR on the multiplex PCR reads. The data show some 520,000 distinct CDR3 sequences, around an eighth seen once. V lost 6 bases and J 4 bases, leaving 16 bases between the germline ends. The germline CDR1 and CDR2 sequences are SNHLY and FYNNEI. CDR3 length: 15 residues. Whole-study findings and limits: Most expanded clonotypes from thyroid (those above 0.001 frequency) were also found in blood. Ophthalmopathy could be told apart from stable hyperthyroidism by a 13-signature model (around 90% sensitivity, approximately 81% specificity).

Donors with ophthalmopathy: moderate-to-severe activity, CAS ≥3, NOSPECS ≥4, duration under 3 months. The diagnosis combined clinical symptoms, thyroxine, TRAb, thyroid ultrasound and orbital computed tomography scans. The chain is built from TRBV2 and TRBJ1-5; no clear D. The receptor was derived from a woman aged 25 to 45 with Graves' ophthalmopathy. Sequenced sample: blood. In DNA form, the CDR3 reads TGTGCCAGCAGCACCGACTGGGGAGGAAATCAGCCCCAGCATTTT. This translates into CASSTDWGGNQPQHF.